This is a list of T cell receptor beta chains from one sample in a study of cytomegalovirus exposure and HLA in healthy donors. TCRdb's table, derived via immunoSEQ multiplex PCR, lists solely in-frame clones and lacks some. The profile shows tens of thousands of clones, 85% to 95% of them singletons. The sequenced sample was PBMCs. The source is a woman aged 25 to 39 in good health and CMV-seropositive. Both conserved end residues are part of each CDR3. The D gene is left open where the match is weak. Clone sizes are given selectively: once, few, many, or a class where the clone is expanded.

clone_size: NA
j_call: TRBJ2-7
v_call: TRBV18
d_call: NA
cdr3_aa: CASSPPVSDEQYF
cdr3_nt: TGTGCCAGCTCACCACCCGTTTCCGACGAGCAGTACTTC

clone_size: NA
j_call: TRBJ2-5
v_call: TRBV11-3
d_call: NA
cdr3_aa: CASSGGVSGQETQYF
cdr3_nt: TGTGCCAGCAGCGGAGGGGTTAGCGGCCAAGAGACCCAGTACTTC

clone_size: NA
j_call: TRBJ2-1
v_call: TRBV18
d_call: NA
cdr3_aa: CASSPPSINRANPNNEQFF
cdr3_nt: TGTGCCAGCTCACCACCGTCAATAAATCGAGCAAACCCTAACAATGAGCAGTTCTTC

clone_size: NA
j_call: TRBJ2-7
v_call: TRBV28
d_call: NA
cdr3_aa: CASSAGPPYEQYF
cdr3_nt: TGTGCCAGCAGTGCAGGGCCCCCCTACGAGCAGTACTTC

clone_size: NA
j_call: TRBJ1-1
v_call: TRBV30
d_call: NA
cdr3_aa: CAWSVGGAHEAFF
cdr3_nt: TGTGCCTGGAGTGTGGGAGGAGCCCATGAAGCTTTCTTT

clone_size: NA
j_call: TRBJ1-2
v_call: TRBV6-5
d_call: NA
cdr3_aa: CASSSPGGGEGGYTF
cdr3_nt: TGTGCCAGCAGTTCGCCCGGAGGAGGGGAAGGGGGCTACACCTTC

clone_size: NA
j_call: TRBJ2-2
v_call: TRBV9
d_call: NA
cdr3_aa: CASSTPRGNTGELFF
cdr3_nt: TGTGCCAGCAGCACCCCGCGGGGGAACACCGGGGAGCTGTTTTTT

clone_size: NA
j_call: TRBJ1-5
v_call: TRBV30
d_call: NA
cdr3_aa: CAWSVQGGQPQHF
cdr3_nt: TGTGCCTGGAGTGTACAGGGTGGTCAGCCCCAGCATTTT

clone_size: NA
j_call: TRBJ1-5
v_call: TRBV28
d_call: NA
cdr3_aa: CASSLLSPGQPQHF
cdr3_nt: TGTGCCAGCAGTTTGTTGTCCCCAGGGCAGCCCCAGCATTTT

clone_size: few
j_call: TRBJ1-5
v_call: TRBV7-2
d_call: TRBD1
cdr3_aa: CASSTGQAYSNQPQHF
cdr3_nt: TGTGCCAGCAGCACGGGACAGGCTTATAGCAATCAGCCCCAGCATTTT

clone_size: NA
j_call: TRBJ1-1
v_call: TRBV5-6
d_call: NA
cdr3_aa: CASSWALSQMNTEAFF
cdr3_nt: TGTGCCAGCAGCTGGGCCCTGTCACAGATGAACACTGAAGCTTTCTTT

clone_size: NA
j_call: TRBJ2-7
v_call: TRBV4-3
d_call: TRBD2
cdr3_aa: CASSPWTSGGEQYF
cdr3_nt: TGCGCCAGCAGCCCCTGGACTAGCGGAGGAGAGCAGTACTTC

clone_size: NA
j_call: TRBJ2-3
v_call: TRBV28
d_call: NA
cdr3_aa: CASRAGGISTDTQYF
cdr3_nt: TGTGCCAGCAGGGCCGGAGGGATTAGCACAGATACGCAGTATTTT

clone_size: NA
j_call: TRBJ1-2
v_call: TRBV19
d_call: TRBD1
cdr3_aa: CASKMRGDSVYGYTF
cdr3_nt: TGTGCCAGTAAGATGCGGGGGGACAGTGTTTATGGCTACACCTTC

clone_size: NA
j_call: TRBJ2-1
v_call: TRBV9
d_call: NA
cdr3_aa: CASSWRLGSSYNEQFF
cdr3_nt: TGTGCCAGCAGCTGGAGACTAGGTAGCTCCTACAATGAGCAGTTCTTC

clone_size: NA
j_call: TRBJ2-1
v_call: TRBV7-9
d_call: NA
cdr3_aa: CASSQPLDGNNEQFF
cdr3_nt: TGTGCCAGCAGCCAACCCCTCGACGGGAACAATGAGCAGTTCTTC

clone_size: NA
j_call: TRBJ2-5
v_call: TRBV30
d_call: TRBD2
cdr3_aa: CAWSGRAGETQYF
cdr3_nt: TGTGCCTGGAGCGGGAGGGCCGGGGAGACCCAGTACTTC

clone_size: NA
j_call: TRBJ1-2
v_call: TRBV29-1
d_call: NA
cdr3_aa: CSVSSGQRRTYGYTF
cdr3_nt: TGCAGCGTCAGCTCCGGACAGCGAAGAACCTATGGCTACACCTTC

clone_size: NA
j_call: TRBJ1-4
v_call: TRBV11-2
d_call: NA
cdr3_aa: CASSMHTPNEKLFF
cdr3_nt: TGTGCCAGCAGCATGCATACACCTAATGAAAAACTGTTTTTT

clone_size: NA
j_call: TRBJ1-2
v_call: TRBV28
d_call: NA
cdr3_aa: CASSLKLGGTLYGYTF
cdr3_nt: TGTGCCAGCAGCCTAAAATTGGGAGGGACTCTCTATGGCTACACCTTC

clone_size: once
j_call: TRBJ2-5
v_call: TRBV11-2
d_call: NA
cdr3_aa: CASSPIYFLAAQETQYF
cdr3_nt: TGTGCCAGCAGCCCCATTTATTTCTTGGCCGCTCAAGAGACCCAGTACTTC

clone_size: NA
j_call: TRBJ1-4
v_call: TRBV25-1
d_call: NA
cdr3_aa: CASKGGNEKLFF
cdr3_nt: TGTGCCAGCAAAGGGGGTAATGAAAAACTGTTTTTT

clone_size: NA
j_call: TRBJ2-6
v_call: TRBV5-4
d_call: TRBD2
cdr3_aa: CASSLAYGSGSSGANVLTF
cdr3_nt: TGTGCCAGCAGCTTGGCCTATGGTAGCGGGAGCTCTGGGGCCAACGTCCTGACTTTC

clone_size: once
j_call: TRBJ1-2
v_call: TRBV4-2
d_call: TRBD1
cdr3_aa: CASSSLGQGAPGYTF
cdr3_nt: TGTGCCAGCAGTTCATTAGGACAGGGGGCGCCCGGCTACACCTTC

clone_size: NA
j_call: TRBJ2-7
v_call: TRBV19
d_call: NA
cdr3_aa: CASSIGASHYEQYF
cdr3_nt: TGTGCCAGTAGTATAGGGGCTAGCCACTACGAGCAGTACTTC

clone_size: NA
j_call: TRBJ2-7
v_call: TRBV10-3
d_call: TRBD1
cdr3_aa: CAIKGADRGYEQYF
cdr3_nt: TGTGCCATCAAGGGAGCCGACAGGGGCTACGAGCAGTACTTC

clone_size: once
j_call: TRBJ2-7
v_call: TRBV5-4
d_call: TRBD1
cdr3_aa: CASSPARGLYEQYF
cdr3_nt: TGTGCCAGCAGCCCGGCCAGGGGGCTCTACGAGCAGTACTTC